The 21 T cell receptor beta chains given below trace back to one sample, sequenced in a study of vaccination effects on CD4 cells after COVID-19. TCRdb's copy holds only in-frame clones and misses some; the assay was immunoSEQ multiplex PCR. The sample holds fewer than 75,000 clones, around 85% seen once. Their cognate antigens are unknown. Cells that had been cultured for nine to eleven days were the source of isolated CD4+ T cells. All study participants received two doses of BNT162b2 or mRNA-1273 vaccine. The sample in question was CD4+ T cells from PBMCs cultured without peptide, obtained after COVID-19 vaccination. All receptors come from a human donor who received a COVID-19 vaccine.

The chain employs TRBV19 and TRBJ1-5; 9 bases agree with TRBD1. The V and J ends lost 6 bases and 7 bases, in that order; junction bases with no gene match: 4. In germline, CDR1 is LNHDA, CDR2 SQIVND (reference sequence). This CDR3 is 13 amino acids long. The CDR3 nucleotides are TGTGCCAGTAGACAGGGGGCAGGACAGCCCCAGCATTTT. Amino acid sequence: CASRQGAGQPQHF.

The CDR3 protein is CASSLVQGSPETQYF. DNA for the CDR3: TGTGCCAGCAGCTTAGTCCAGGGAAGCCCAGAGACCCAGTACTTC. The chain links TRBV7-9 to TRBJ2-5; TRBD1 is a possible D gene (5 bases). CDR3 length equals 15 residues. Trimming left V 1 base short and J 4 bases short, with 13 bases between. Looked up from germline, CDR1 is SEHNR and CDR2 is FQNEAQ (reference sequence).

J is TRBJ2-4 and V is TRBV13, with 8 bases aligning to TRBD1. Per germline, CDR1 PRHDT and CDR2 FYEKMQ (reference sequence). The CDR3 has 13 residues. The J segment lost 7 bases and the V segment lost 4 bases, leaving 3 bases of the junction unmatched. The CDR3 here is CASSSRQGNIQYF. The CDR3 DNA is TGTGCCAGCAGCTCACGACAGGGGAACATTCAGTACTTC.

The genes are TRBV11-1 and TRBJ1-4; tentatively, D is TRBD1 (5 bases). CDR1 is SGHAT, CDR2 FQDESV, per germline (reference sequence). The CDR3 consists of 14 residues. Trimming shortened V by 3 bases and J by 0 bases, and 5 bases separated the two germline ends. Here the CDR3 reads CASSLTATNEKLFF. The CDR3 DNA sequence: TGTGCCAGCAGCTTGACAGCAACTAATGAAAAACTGTTTTTT.

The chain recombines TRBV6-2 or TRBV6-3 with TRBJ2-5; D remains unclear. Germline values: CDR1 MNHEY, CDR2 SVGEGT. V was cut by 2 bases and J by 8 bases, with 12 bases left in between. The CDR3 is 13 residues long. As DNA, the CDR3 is TGTGCCAGCAGTTACCAAGTGGGATCCACCCAGTACTTC. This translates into CASSYQVGSTQYF.

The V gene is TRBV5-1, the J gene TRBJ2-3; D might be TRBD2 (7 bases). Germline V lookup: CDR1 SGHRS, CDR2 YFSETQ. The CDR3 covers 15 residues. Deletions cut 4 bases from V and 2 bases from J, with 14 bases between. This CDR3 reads CASSRGGANTDTQYF. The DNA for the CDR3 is TGCGCCAGCAGCCGAGGGGGGGCAAACACAGATACGCAGTATTTT.

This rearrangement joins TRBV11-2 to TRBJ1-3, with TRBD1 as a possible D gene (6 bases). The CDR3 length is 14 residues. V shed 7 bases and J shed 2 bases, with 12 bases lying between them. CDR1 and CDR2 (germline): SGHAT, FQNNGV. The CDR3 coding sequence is TGTGCCAGCAACCGGGGGGGGCCTGGAAACACCATATATTTT. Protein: CASNRGGPGNTIYF.

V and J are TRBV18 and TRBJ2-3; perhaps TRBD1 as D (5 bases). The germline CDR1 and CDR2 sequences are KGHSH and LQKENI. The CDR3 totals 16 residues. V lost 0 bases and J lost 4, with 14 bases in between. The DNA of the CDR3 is TGTGCCAGCTCACCACCGGCAGGGTACGTGTCAGATACGCAGTATTTT. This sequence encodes CASSPPAGYVSDTQYF.

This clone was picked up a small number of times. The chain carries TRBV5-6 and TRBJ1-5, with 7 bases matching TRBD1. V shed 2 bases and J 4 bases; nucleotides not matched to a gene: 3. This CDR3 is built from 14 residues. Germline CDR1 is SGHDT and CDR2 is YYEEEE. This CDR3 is CASSFEGANQPQHF. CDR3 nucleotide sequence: TGTGCCAGCAGCTTCGAGGGGGCTAATCAGCCCCAGCATTTT.

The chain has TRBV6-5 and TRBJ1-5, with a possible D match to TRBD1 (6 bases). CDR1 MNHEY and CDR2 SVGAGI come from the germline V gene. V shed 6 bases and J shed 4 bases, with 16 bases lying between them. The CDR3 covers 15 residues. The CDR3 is CASSSTGLRNQPQHF. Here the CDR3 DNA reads TGTGCCAGCAGCTCTACAGGGCTTCGGAATCAGCCCCAGCATTTT.

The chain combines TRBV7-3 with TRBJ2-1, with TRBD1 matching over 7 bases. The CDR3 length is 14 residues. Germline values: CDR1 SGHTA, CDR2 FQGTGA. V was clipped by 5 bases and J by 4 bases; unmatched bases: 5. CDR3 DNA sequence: TGTGCCAGCAGCCCGCCGGGACAGTACAATGAGCAGTTCTTC. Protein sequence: CASSPPGQYNEQFF.

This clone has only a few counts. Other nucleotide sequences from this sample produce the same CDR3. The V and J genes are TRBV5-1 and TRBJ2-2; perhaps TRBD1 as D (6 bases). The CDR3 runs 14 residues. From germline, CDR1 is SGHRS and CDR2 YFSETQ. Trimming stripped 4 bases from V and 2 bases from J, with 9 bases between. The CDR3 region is CASSTGQNTGELFF. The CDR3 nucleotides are TGCGCCAGCAGCACGGGACAAAACACCGGGGAGCTGTTTTTT.

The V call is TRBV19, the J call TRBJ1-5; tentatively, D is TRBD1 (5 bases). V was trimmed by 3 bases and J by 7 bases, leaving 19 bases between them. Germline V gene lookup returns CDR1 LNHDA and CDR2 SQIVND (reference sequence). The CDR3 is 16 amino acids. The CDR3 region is CASSIWLSGVEQPQHF. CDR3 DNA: TGTGCCAGTAGTATTTGGCTTTCGGGGGTTGAACAGCCCCAGCATTTT. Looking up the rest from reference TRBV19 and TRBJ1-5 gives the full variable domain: DGGITQSPKYLFRKEGQNVTLSCEQNLNHDAMYWYRQDPGQGLRLIYYSQIVNDFQKGDIAEGYSVSREKKESFPLTVTSAQKNPTAFYLCASSIWLSGVEQPQHFGDGTRLSIL.

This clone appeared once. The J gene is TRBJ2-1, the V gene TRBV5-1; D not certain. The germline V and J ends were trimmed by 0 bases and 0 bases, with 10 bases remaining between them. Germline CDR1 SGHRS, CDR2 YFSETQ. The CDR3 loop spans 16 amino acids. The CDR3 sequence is CASSLVLASSYNEQFF. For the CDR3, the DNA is TGCGCCAGCAGCTTGGTGCTGGCTAGCTCCTACAATGAGCAGTTCTTC. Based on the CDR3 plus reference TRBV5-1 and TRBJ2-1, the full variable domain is KAGVTQTPRYLIKTRGQQVTLSCSPISGHRSVSWYQQTPGQGLQFLFEYFSETQRNKGNFPGRFSGRQFSNSRSEMNVSTLELGDSALYLCASSLVLASSYNEQFFGPGTRLTVL.

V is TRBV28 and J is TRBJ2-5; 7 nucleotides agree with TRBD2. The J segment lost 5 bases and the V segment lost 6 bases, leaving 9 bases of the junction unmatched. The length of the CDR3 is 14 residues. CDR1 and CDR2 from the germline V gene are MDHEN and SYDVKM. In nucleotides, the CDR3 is TGTGCCAGCAGCCCGTGGGGGGGTGGGGAGACCCAGTACTTC. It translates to CASSPWGGGETQYF. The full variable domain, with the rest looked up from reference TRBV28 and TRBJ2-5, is DVKVTQSSRYLVKRTGEKVFLECVQDMDHENMFWYRQDPGLGLRLIYFSYDVKMKEKGDIPEGYSVSREKKERFSLILESASTNQTSMYLCASSPWGGGETQYFGPGTRLLVL.

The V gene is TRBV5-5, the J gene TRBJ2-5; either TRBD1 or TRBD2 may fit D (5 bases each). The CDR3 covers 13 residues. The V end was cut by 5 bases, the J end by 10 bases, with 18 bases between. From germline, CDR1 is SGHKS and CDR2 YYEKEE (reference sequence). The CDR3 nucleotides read TGTGCCAGCAGGCCGGGGACGGGAAGTGACCAGTACTTC. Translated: CASRPGTGSDQYF.

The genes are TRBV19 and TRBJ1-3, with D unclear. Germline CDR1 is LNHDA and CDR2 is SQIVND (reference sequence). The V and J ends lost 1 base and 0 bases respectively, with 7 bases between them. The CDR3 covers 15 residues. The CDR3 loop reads CASSIGRSSGNTIYF. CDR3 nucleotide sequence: TGTGCCAGTAGTATAGGACGAAGCTCTGGAAACACCATATATTTT.

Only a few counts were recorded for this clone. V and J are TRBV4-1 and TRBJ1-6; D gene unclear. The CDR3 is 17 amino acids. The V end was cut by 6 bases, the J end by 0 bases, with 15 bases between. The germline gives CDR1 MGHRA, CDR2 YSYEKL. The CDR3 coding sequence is TGCGCCAGCAGTCCGACACCGACGAGCTCCTATAATTCACCCCTCCACTTT. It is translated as CASSPTPTSSYNSPLHF.

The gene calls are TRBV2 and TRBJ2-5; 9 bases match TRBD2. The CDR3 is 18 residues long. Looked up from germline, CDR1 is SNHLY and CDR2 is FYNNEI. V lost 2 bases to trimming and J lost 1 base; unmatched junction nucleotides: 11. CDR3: CASSESLAGEIGQETQYF. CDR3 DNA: TGTGCCAGCAGTGAATCGTTAGCGGGGGAAATAGGCCAAGAGACCCAGTACTTC.

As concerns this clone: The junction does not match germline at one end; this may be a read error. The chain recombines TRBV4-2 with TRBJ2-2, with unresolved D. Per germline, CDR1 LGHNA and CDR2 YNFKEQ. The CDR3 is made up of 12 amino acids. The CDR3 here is CASRPNTGELFF. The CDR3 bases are TGTGCCAGCCGGCCGAATACCGGGGAGCTGTTTTTT.

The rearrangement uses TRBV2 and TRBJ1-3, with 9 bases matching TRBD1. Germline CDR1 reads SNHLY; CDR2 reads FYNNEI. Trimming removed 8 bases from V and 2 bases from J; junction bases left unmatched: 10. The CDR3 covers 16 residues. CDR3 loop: CASRDRVGGTGNTIYF. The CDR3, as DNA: TGTGCCAGCCGGGACAGGGTAGGGGGAACTGGAAACACCATATATTTT.